This entry lists 3 T cell receptor beta chains sequenced from one sample in a study of blood T cell repertoires in COVID-19. The protocol was immunoSEQ multiplex PCR, while the TCRdb copy is restricted to in-frame clones and leaves out a portion. The sample has under 250,000 clones; approximately 89% are singletons. Sequences were obtained from peripheral blood. Source of these receptors: a woman aged 55-75 years who had recovered from COVID-19.

This clone was recorded once. The V call is TRBV12-3 or TRBV12-4, the J call TRBJ2-5; D possibly corresponds to TRBD2 (5 bases). The CDR3 has 13 residues. V dropped 6 bases and J dropped 3 bases, with 11 bases sitting between them. The CDR3 reads CASSPEAKETQYF. In DNA, the CDR3 is TGTGCCAGCAGCCCGGAGGCCAAAGAGACCCAGTACTTC.

This clone showed up just a few times. The chain carries TRBV7-9 and TRBJ1-1; D uncertain. This CDR3 contains 12 residues. Trimming took 6 bases from V and 4 from J, leaving 9 bases between them. Germline lookup yields CDR1 SEHNR and CDR2 FQNEAQ (reference sequence). The CDR3 reads CASSPVRTEAFF. CDR3 in DNA: TGTGCCAGCAGTCCGGTGCGCACTGAAGCTTTCTTT.

J is TRBJ2-3 and V is TRBV11-1; D gene uncertain. The CDR3 totals 12 residues. Between the trimmed V and J ends, which lost 3 bases and 2 bases, there was a span of 3 bases. Germline values: CDR1 SGHAT, CDR2 FQDESV (reference sequence). Here the CDR3 reads CASSFYTDTQYF. As DNA, the CDR3 is TGTGCCAGCAGCTTTTACACAGATACGCAGTATTTT.